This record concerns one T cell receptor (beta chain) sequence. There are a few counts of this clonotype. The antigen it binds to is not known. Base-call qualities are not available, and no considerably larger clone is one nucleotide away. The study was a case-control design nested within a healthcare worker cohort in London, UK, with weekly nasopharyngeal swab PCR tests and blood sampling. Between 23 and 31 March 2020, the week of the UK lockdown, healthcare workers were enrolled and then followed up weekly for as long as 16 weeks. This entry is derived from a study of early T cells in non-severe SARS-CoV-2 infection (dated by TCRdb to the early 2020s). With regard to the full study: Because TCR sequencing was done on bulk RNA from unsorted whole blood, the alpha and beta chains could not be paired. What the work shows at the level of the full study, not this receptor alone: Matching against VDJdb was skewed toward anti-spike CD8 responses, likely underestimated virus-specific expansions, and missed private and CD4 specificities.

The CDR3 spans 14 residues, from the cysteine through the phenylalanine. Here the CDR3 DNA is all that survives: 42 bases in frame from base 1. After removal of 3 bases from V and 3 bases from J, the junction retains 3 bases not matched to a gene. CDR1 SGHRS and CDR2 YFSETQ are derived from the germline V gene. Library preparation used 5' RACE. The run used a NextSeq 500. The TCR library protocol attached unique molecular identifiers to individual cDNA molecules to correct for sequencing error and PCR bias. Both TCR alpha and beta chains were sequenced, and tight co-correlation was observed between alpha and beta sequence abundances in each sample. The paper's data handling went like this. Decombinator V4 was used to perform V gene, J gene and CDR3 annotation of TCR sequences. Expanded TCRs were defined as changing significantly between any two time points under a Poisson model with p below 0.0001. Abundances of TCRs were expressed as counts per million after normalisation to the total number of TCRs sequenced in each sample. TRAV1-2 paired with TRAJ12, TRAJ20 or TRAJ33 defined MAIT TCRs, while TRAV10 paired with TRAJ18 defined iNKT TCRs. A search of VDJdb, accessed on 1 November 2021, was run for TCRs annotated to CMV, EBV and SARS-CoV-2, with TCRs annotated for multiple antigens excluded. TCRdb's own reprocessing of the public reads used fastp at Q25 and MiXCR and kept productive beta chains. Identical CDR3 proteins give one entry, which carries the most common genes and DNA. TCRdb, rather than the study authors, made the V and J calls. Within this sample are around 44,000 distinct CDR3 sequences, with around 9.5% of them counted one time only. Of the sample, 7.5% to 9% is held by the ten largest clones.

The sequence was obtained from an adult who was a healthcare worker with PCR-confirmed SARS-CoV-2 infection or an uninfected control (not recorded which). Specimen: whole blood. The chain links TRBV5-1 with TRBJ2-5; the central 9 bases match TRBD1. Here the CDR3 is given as CASSYRTGEETQYF. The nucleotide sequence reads TGCGCCAGCAGCTACCGGACAGGGGAAGAGACCCAGTACTTC.